The rows below give T cell receptor beta chains drawn from one sample of a study of OX40 agonist ivuxolimab in advanced cancers. The repertoire was sequenced with immunoSEQ multiplex PCR; TCRdb's copy has only in-frame clones and lacks some. The data show some 50,000 clones, around 78% seen once. The sequencing used CD4+ or CD8+ T cells sorted from blood, collected in a trial of the OX40 agonist ivuxolimab. All receptors come from an adult with an advanced solid tumor such as melanoma, head and neck, liver or kidney cancer. The CDR3 runs from the conserved cysteine through the conserved F or W. The order of the fields is D gene, clone size, J gene, V gene, CDR3 protein, CDR3 DNA. A D gene is named only where the DNA matches it firmly. Rows give clone size only sometimes, using once, few, many, or a class for an expanded clone.

TRBD1	.	TRBJ2-5	TRBV30	CASGDSRVHQETQYF	TGTGCCTCCGGGGACAGTCGAGTCCACCAAGAGACCCAGTACTTC
.	.	TRBJ2-3	TRBV28	CASSFSSGDTQYF	TGTGCCAGCAGTTTTTCGTCGGGGGATACGCAGTATTTT
.	few	TRBJ1-1	TRBV13	CASSTRWATEAFF	TGTGCCAGCAGTACCCGATGGGCAACTGAAGCTTTCTTT
.	.	TRBJ2-7	TRBV4-1	CASSQPDTYEQYF	TGCGCCAGCAGCCAACCCGATACCTACGAGCAGTACTTC
TRBD1	.	TRBJ1-2	TRBV10-3	CAISDQGDYGYTF	TGTGCCATCAGTGATCAGGGGGACTATGGCTACACCTTC
.	.	TRBJ1-4	TRBV7-8	CASSPLRLLYGGGHEKLFF	TGTGCCAGCAGCCCCCTTAGGTTATTGTATGGTGGAGGGCATGAAAAACTGTTTTTT
.	.	TRBJ2-1	TRBV11-3	CASSLDFPNNEQFF	TGTGCCAGCAGCTTAGATTTTCCAAACAATGAGCAGTTCTTC
.	once	TRBJ2-1	TRBV9	CASSVVGWSNEQFF	TGTGCCAGCAGCGTAGTAGGTTGGAGTAATGAGCAGTTCTTC
TRBD1	.	TRBJ2-1	TRBV5-1	CASTIRQGSNPYNEQFF	TGCGCCAGCACCATAAGACAGGGATCGAATCCCTACAATGAGCAGTTCTTC
TRBD1	.	TRBJ1-6	TRBV30	CAGGDRVNSPLHF	TGTGCCGGGGGAGACAGGGTAAATTCACCCCTCCACTTT
.	.	TRBJ2-7	TRBV12-5	CASAPQGPGYEQYF	TGTGCTAGTGCCCCACAGGGACCGGGCTACGAGCAGTACTTC
.	.	TRBJ2-2	TRBV28	CASSWYRNTGELFF	TGTGCCAGCAGTTGGTACAGGAACACCGGGGAGCTGTTTTTT
.	.	TRBJ1-5	TRBV5-6	CASSLGGYRRNQPQHF	TGTGCCAGCAGCTTGGGGGGGTACAGGCGTAATCAGCCCCAGCATTTT